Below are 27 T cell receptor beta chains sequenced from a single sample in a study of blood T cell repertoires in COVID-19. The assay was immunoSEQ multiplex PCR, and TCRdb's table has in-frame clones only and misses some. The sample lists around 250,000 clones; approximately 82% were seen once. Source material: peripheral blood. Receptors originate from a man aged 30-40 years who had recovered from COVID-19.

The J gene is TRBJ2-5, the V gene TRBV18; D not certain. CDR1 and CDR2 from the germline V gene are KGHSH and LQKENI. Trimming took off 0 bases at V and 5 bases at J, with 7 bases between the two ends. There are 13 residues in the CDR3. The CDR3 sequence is CASSPPGSETQYF. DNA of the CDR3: TGTGCCAGCTCACCACCCGGGTCGGAGACCCAGTACTTC.

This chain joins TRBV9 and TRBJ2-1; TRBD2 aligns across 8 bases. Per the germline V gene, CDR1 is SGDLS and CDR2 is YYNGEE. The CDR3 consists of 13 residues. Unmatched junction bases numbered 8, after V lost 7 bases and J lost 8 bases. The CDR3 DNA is TGTGCCAGCGGGCGGGGGGAGGTCGATGAGCAGTTCTTC. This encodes CASGRGEVDEQFF.

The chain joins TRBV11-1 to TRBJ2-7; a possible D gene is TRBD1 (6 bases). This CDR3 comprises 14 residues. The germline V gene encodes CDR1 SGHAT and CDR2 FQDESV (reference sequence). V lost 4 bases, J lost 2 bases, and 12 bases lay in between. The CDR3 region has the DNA TGTGCCAGCAGCTCTGGACAGCCGACCTACGAGCAGTACTTC. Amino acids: CASSSGQPTYEQYF.

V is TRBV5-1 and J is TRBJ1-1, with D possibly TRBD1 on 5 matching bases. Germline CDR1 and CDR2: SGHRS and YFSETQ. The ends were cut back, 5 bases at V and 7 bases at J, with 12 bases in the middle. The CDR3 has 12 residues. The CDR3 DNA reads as TGCGCCAGCAGGGGATCAGACAGTGAAGCTTTCTTT. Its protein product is CASRGSDSEAFF.

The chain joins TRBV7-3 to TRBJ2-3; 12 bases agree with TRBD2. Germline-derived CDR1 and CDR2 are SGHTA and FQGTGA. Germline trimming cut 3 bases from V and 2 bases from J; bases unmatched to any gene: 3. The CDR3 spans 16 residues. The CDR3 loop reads CASSLASGGATDTQYF. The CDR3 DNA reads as TGTGCCAGCAGCTTGGCTAGCGGGGGGGCCACAGATACGCAGTATTTT. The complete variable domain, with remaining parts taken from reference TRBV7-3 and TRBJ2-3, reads GAGVSQTPSNKVTEKGKYVELRCDPISGHTALYWYRQSLGQGPEFLIYFQGTGAADDSGLPNDRFFAVRPEGSVSTLKIQRTERGDSAVYLCASSLASGGATDTQYFGPGTRLTVL.

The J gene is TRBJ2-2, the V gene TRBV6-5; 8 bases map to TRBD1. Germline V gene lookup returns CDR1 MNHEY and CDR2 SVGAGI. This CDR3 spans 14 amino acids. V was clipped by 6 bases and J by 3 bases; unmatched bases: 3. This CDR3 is CASRLQGDTGELFF. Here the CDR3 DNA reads TGTGCCAGCAGGCTACAGGGGGACACCGGGGAGCTGTTTTTT.

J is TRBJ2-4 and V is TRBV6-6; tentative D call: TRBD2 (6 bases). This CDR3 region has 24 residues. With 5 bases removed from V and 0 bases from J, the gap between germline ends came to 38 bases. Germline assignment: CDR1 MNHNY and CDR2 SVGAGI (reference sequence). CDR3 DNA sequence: TGTGCCAGCAGTCCCCGGGGGAGTCAGGAGCGGTCCCGGCCGGAAACAACAGCCAAAAACATTCAGTACTTC. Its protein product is CASSPRGSQERSRPETTAKNIQYF.

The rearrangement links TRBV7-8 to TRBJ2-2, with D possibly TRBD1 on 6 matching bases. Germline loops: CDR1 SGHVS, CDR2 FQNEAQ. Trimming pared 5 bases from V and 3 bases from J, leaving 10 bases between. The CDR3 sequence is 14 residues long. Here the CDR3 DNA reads TGTGCCAGCAGCCCTTCAGGGGACACCGGGGAGCTGTTTTTT. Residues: CASSPSGDTGELFF.

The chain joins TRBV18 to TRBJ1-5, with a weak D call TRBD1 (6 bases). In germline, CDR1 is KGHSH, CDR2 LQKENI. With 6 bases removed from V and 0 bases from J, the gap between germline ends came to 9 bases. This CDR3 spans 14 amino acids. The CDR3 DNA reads TGTGCCAGCTCTCGGGGGGCTAGCAATCAGCCCCAGCATTTT. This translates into CASSRGASNQPQHF. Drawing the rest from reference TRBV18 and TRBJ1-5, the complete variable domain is NAGVMQNPRHLVRRRGQEARLRCSPMKGHSHVYWYRQLPEEGLKFMVYLQKENIIDESGMPKERFSAEFPKEGPSILRIQQVVRGDSAAYFCASSRGASNQPQHFGDGTRLSIL.

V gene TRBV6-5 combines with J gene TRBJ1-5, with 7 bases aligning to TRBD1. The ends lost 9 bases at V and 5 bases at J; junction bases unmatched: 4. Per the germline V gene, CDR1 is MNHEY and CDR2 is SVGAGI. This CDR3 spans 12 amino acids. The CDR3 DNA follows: TGTGCCAGTAAGACAGGGTATCAGCCCCAGCATTTT. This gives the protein CASKTGYQPQHF.

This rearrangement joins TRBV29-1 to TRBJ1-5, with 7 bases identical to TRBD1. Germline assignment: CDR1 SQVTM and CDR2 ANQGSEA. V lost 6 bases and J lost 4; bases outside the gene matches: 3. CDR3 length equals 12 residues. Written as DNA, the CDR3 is TGCAGCGTCCGACAGGGTAATCAGCCCCAGCATTTT. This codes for CSVRQGNQPQHF.

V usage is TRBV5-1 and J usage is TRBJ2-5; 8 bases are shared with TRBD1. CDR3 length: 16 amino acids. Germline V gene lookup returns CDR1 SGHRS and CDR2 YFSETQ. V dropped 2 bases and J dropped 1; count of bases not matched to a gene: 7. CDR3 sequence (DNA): TGCGCCAGCAGCTTAAGTGGCAGGGGGCTCCAAGAGACCCAGTACTTC. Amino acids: CASSLSGRGLQETQYF.

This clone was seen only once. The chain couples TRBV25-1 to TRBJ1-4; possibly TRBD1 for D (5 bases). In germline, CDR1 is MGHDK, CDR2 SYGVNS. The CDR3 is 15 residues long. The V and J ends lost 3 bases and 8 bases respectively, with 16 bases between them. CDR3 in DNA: TGTGCCAGCAGTGACGACGGTACGGCAGGGGAAAAACTGTTTTTT. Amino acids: CASSDDGTAGEKLFF.

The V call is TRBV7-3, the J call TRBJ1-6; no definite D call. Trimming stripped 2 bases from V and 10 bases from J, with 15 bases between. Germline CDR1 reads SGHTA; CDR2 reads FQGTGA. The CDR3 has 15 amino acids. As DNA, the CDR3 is TGTGCCAGCAGCTTATGGGCCGGCAAAAGGTCACCCCTCCACTTT. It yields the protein CASSLWAGKRSPLHF.

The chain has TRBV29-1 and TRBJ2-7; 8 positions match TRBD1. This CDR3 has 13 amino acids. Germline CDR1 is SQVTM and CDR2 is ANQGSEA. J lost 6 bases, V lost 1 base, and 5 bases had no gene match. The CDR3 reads CSVEVIRGLEQYF. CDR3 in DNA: TGCAGCGTTGAAGTAATCAGGGGGCTCGAGCAGTACTTC.

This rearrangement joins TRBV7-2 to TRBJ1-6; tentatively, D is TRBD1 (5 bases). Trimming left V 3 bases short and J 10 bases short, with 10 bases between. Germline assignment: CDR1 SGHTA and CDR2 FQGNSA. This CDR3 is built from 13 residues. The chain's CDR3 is CASSFRVTSPLHF. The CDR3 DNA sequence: TGTGCCAGCAGCTTCAGGGTTACCTCACCCCTCCACTTT.

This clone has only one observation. CDR3 residues: CASSLVVGGADTQYF. Here the CDR3 DNA reads TGCGCCAGCAGCTTGGTCGTCGGAGGGGCAGATACGCAGTATTTT. The chain is built from TRBV5-1 and TRBJ2-3; D might be TRBD2 (6 bases). CDR1 is SGHRS and CDR2 is YFSETQ in the germline V gene. The CDR3 extends over 15 amino acids. The germline V and J ends were trimmed by 0 bases and 4 bases, with 12 bases remaining between them. The whole variable domain, filled in from reference TRBV5-1 and TRBJ2-3, reads KAGVTQTPRYLIKTRGQQVTLSCSPISGHRSVSWYQQTPGQGLQFLFEYFSETQRNKGNFPGRFSGRQFSNSRSEMNVSTLELGDSALYLCASSLVVGGADTQYFGPGTRLTVL.

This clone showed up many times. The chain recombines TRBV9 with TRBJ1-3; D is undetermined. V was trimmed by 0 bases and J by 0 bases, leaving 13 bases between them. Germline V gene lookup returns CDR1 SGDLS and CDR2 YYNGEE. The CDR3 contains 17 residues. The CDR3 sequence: CASSVGAGGHSGNTIYF. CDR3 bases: TGTGCCAGCAGCGTAGGTGCGGGCGGTCACTCTGGAAACACCATATATTTT.

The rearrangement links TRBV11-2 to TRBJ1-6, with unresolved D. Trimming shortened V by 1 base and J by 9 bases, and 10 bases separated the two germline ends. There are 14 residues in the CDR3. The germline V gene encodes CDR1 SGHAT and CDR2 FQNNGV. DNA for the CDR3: TGTGCCAGCAGCTTAGGGGGAGCGGGTTCACCCCTCCACTTT. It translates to CASSLGGAGSPLHF.

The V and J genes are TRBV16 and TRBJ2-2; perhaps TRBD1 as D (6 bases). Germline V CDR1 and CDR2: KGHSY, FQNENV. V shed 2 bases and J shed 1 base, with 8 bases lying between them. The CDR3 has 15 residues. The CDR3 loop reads CASSQTRGNTGELFF. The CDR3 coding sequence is TGTGCCAGCAGCCAAACCAGGGGGAACACCGGGGAGCTGTTTTTT.

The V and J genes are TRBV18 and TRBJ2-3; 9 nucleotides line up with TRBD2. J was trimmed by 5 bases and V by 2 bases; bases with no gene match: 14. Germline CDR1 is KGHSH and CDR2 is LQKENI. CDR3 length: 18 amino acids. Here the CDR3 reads CASSPIQGLAVLRDTQYF. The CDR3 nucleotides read TGTGCCAGCTCACCAATTCAGGGACTAGCTGTGCTCAGAGATACGCAGTATTTT.

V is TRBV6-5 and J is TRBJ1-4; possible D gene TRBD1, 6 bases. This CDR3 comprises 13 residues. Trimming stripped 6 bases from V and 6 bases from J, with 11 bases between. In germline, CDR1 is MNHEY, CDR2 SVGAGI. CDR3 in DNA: TGTGCCAGCAGACAGGACAGCTATGAAAAACTGTTTTTT. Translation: CASRQDSYEKLFF.

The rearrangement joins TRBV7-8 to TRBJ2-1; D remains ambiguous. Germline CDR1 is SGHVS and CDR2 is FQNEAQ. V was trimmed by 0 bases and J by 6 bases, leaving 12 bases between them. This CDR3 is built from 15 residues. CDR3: CASSLAPRASNEQFF. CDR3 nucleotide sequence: TGTGCCAGCAGCTTAGCCCCACGAGCGAGCAATGAGCAGTTCTTC. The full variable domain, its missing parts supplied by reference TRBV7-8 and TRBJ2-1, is GAGVSQSPRYKVAKRGQDVALRCDPISGHVSLFWYQQALGQGPEFLTYFQNEAQLDKSGLPSDRFFAERPEGSVSTLKIQRTQQEDSAVYLCASSLAPRASNEQFFGPGTRLTVL.

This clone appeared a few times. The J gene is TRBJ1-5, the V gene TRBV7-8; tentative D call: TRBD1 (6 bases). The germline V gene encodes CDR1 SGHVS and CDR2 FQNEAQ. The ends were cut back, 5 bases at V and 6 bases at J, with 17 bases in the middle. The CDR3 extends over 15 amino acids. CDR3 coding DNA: TGTGCCAGCAGCCTAGGGGGGGGCTTCGGTCAGCCCCAGCATTTT. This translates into CASSLGGGFGQPQHF.

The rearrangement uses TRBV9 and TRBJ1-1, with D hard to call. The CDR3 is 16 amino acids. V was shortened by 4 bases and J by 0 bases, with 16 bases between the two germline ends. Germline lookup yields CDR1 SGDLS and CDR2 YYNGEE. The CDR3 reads CASSPLTRVMNTEAFF. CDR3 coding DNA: TGTGCCAGCAGCCCGTTGACCCGGGTTATGAACACTGAAGCTTTCTTT.

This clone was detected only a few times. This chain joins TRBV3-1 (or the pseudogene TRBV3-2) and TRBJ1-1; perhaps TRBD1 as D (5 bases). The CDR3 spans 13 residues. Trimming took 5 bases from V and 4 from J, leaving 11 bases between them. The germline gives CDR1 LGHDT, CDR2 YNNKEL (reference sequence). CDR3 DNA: TGTGCCAGCAGCGCCAACGGGGGCACTGAAGCTTTCTTT. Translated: CASSANGGTEAFF.

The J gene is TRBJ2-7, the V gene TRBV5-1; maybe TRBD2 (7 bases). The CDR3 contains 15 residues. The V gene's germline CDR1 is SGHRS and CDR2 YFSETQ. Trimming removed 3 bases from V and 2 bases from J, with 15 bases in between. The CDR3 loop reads CASSWGGGGAYEQYF. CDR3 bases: TGCGCCAGCAGCTGGGGAGGGGGAGGAGCCTACGAGCAGTACTTC.